Listed below are T cell receptor beta chains from one sample, sequenced in a study of blood T cell repertoires in COVID-19. Using immunoSEQ multiplex PCR, the repertoire was profiled, and TCRdb retains in-frame clones only, with some absent. The table records approximately 84,000 clones, approximately 87% of them present only once. The specimen was peripheral blood. These receptors were obtained from a human donor in a cohort sampled during active COVID-19. The CDR3 runs from the conserved cysteine through the conserved F or W. Fields, in order: V gene, clone size, J gene, D gene, CDR3 DNA, CDR3 protein. The D gene is left open where the match is weak. Expanded clones get a size class; other rows say once, few or many, or leave the size out.

V gene: TRBV7-8
clone size: .
J gene: TRBJ2-5
D gene: TRBD1
CDR3 DNA: TGTGCCAGCAGCTTAGACAGGGGGAAAGAGACCCAGTACTTC
CDR3 protein: CASSLDRGKETQYF

V gene: TRBV15
clone size: .
J gene: TRBJ2-3
D gene: .
CDR3 DNA: TGTGCCACCAGCAGAGTAGGGGGGGGAGGCACAGATACGCAGTATTTT
CDR3 protein: CATSRVGGGGTDTQYF

V gene: TRBV19
clone size: .
J gene: TRBJ2-4
D gene: TRBD1
CDR3 DNA: TGTGCCGTAGAACGAAACAGGGGTCATTCGGCCAAAAACATTCAGTACTTC
CDR3 protein: CAVERNRGHSAKNIQYF

V gene: TRBV7-6
clone size: .
J gene: TRBJ2-2
D gene: .
CDR3 DNA: TGTGCCAGCAGCTTTGGGAGGAGGTCCGGGGAGCTGTTTTTT
CDR3 protein: CASSFGRRSGELFF

V gene: TRBV10-3
clone size: .
J gene: TRBJ2-5
D gene: .
CDR3 DNA: TGTGCCATCAGCCCGAGGGATGTCTCTCAAGAGACCCAGTACTTC
CDR3 protein: CAISPRDVSQETQYF

V gene: TRBV5-6
clone size: .
J gene: TRBJ1-2
D gene: .
CDR3 DNA: TGTGCCAGCAGCCGGAGGGGCCGAACTTCTTATGGCTACACCTTC
CDR3 protein: CASSRRGRTSYGYTF

V gene: TRBV5-1
clone size: .
J gene: TRBJ1-2
D gene: .
CDR3 DNA: TGCGCCAGCAGCTCGGAAGGTGGGGGGGGCACAATACCTAACTATGGCTACACCTTC
CDR3 protein: CASSSEGGGGTIPNYGYTF

V gene: TRBV28
clone size: .
J gene: TRBJ1-1
D gene: TRBD1
CDR3 DNA: TGTGCCAGCAGCCAGATAAACGCAAGGGGGCATGACACTGAAGCTTTCTTT
CDR3 protein: CASSQINARGHDTEAFF

V gene: TRBV12-3/TRBV12-4
clone size: .
J gene: TRBJ2-1
D gene: .
CDR3 DNA: TGTGCCAGCAGTTTGCAGAATTACAATGAGCAGTTCTTC
CDR3 protein: CASSLQNYNEQFF

V gene: TRBV7-9
clone size: .
J gene: TRBJ2-6
D gene: .
CDR3 DNA: TGTGCCAGCAGCACCCAACAGGATTTAAGCTCTGGGGCCAACGTCCTGACTTTC
CDR3 protein: CASSTQQDLSSGANVLTF

V gene: TRBV5-5
clone size: few
J gene: TRBJ1-4
D gene: .
CDR3 DNA: TGTGCCAGCAGCTTGACGCCATTGAGCTATGAAAAACTGTTTTTT
CDR3 protein: CASSLTPLSYEKLFF

V gene: TRBV7-8
clone size: .
J gene: TRBJ2-1
D gene: TRBD2
CDR3 DNA: TGTGCCAGCCTACTAAGCGGGAGCTCCTACAATGAGCAGTTCTTC
CDR3 protein: CASLLSGSSYNEQFF

V gene: TRBV19
clone size: .
J gene: TRBJ1-5
D gene: TRBD1
CDR3 DNA: TGTGCCAGTTTGGACAGGCTCAATCAGCCCCAGCATTTT
CDR3 protein: CASLDRLNQPQHF

V gene: TRBV2
clone size: few
J gene: TRBJ1-2
D gene: TRBD1
CDR3 DNA: TGTGCCAGCAGTGGGACAGGGGGAGGCTACACCTTC
CDR3 protein: CASSGTGGGYTF

V gene: TRBV2
clone size: few
J gene: TRBJ1-1
D gene: .
CDR3 DNA: TGTGCCAGCAGAATTTTAAACACTGAAGCTTTCTTT
CDR3 protein: CASRILNTEAFF

V gene: TRBV29-1
clone size: few
J gene: TRBJ2-2
D gene: .
CDR3 DNA: TGCAGCGTTGATAGGGGTCGTAGCACAGAGAGGACCGGGGAGCTGTTTTTT
CDR3 protein: CSVDRGRSTERTGELFF

V gene: TRBV2
clone size: .
J gene: TRBJ1-6
D gene: TRBD1
CDR3 DNA: TGTGCCAGCAGATCCGGGACAGGGGCATATTCACCCCTCCACTTT
CDR3 protein: CASRSGTGAYSPLHF

V gene: TRBV19
clone size: .
J gene: TRBJ2-7
D gene: .
CDR3 DNA: TGTGCCAGTAGTATAGCCTTCGACAGACTCTCCTACGAGCAGTACTTC
CDR3 protein: CASSIAFDRLSYEQYF

V gene: TRBV28
clone size: .
J gene: TRBJ2-3
D gene: .
CDR3 DNA: TGTGCCAGCAGTTTCGAGGGTAGCGGCACAGATACGCAGTATTTT
CDR3 protein: CASSFEGSGTDTQYF

V gene: TRBV6-5
clone size: .
J gene: TRBJ2-7
D gene: TRBD2
CDR3 DNA: TGTGCCAGCAGTCCGAGCGGGAGGGCCTCCGAGCAGTACTTC
CDR3 protein: CASSPSGRASEQYF

V gene: TRBV4-1
clone size: .
J gene: TRBJ1-2
D gene: TRBD1
CDR3 DNA: TGCGCCAGCAGCCAAGTCCAGGACAGGGCCGAAGGCTACACCTTC
CDR3 protein: CASSQVQDRAEGYTF

V gene: TRBV15
clone size: .
J gene: TRBJ2-1
D gene: TRBD1
CDR3 DNA: TGTGCCACCAGCAGAGGGGACAGGGCCTACAATGAGCAGTTCTTC
CDR3 protein: CATSRGDRAYNEQFF

V gene: TRBV5-1
clone size: once
J gene: TRBJ1-4
D gene: .
CDR3 DNA: TGCGCCAGCAGCTTGGAGGCAGGGTTTAATGAAAAACTGTTTTTT
CDR3 protein: CASSLEAGFNEKLFF

V gene: TRBV29-1
clone size: .
J gene: TRBJ2-7
D gene: TRBD1
CDR3 DNA: TGCAGCGTTGGGTTGACAGGGGACGAGCAGTACTTC
CDR3 protein: CSVGLTGDEQYF

V gene: TRBV9
clone size: .
J gene: TRBJ2-2
D gene: .
CDR3 DNA: TGTGCCAGCAGGGCCATACCAGGGCTCGGGGAGCTGTTTTTT
CDR3 protein: CASRAIPGLGELFF

V gene: TRBV7-2
clone size: few
J gene: TRBJ1-1
D gene: .
CDR3 DNA: TGTGCCAGCAGCTTAGTTAGGACAGTGAACACTGAAGCTTTCTTT
CDR3 protein: CASSLVRTVNTEAFF

V gene: TRBV15
clone size: .
J gene: TRBJ2-7
D gene: TRBD2
CDR3 DNA: TGTGCCACCAGCAGAGGCCCCGCGGCGGGGGGGCGGGAGCAGTACTTC
CDR3 protein: CATSRGPAAGGREQYF

V gene: TRBV6-2/TRBV6-3
clone size: .
J gene: TRBJ2-1
D gene: TRBD2
CDR3 DNA: TGTGCCAGCAGTTTGAACATTCTAGCGGGTCACTACAATGAGCAGTTCTTC
CDR3 protein: CASSLNILAGHYNEQFF

V gene: TRBV5-1
clone size: .
J gene: TRBJ2-3
D gene: TRBD2
CDR3 DNA: TGCGCCAGCAGCTTGGTTCTAGCGGACTCCGGGGATACGCAGTATTTT
CDR3 protein: CASSLVLADSGDTQYF

V gene: TRBV7-2
clone size: .
J gene: TRBJ1-5
D gene: .
CDR3 DNA: TGTGCCAGCAGCTTAGTGTCTGGGAGACATAGCAATCAGCCCCAGCATTTT
CDR3 protein: CASSLVSGRHSNQPQHF

V gene: TRBV7-2
clone size: few
J gene: TRBJ1-6
D gene: .
CDR3 DNA: TGTGCCAGCAGCTTTTATCGGGACACCGGCGGTTCACCCCTCCACTTT
CDR3 protein: CASSFYRDTGGSPLHF

V gene: TRBV5-6
clone size: .
J gene: TRBJ2-1
D gene: .
CDR3 DNA: TGTGCCAGCGGTTATCGCAGCTCCTACAATGAGCAGTTCTTC
CDR3 protein: CASGYRSSYNEQFF

V gene: TRBV6-5
clone size: .
J gene: TRBJ2-7
D gene: TRBD1
CDR3 DNA: TGTGCCAGCAGTTATACCGGGACAGGCGTCTACGAGCAGTACTTC
CDR3 protein: CASSYTGTGVYEQYF

V gene: TRBV5-1
clone size: once
J gene: TRBJ2-7
D gene: TRBD2
CDR3 DNA: TGCGCCAGCAGTTCGGGACTAGCGGGCTACGAGCAGTACTTC
CDR3 protein: CASSSGLAGYEQYF

V gene: TRBV7-8
clone size: few
J gene: TRBJ1-1
D gene: .
CDR3 DNA: TGTGCCAGCAGCCTCGGGGGGCTGGGCACTGAAGCTTTCTTT
CDR3 protein: CASSLGGLGTEAFF

V gene: TRBV24-1
clone size: .
J gene: TRBJ2-1
D gene: TRBD2
CDR3 DNA: TGTGCCACCAGTGAGACCGGACTAGCGGGGGAGCAGTTCTTC
CDR3 protein: CATSETGLAGEQFF